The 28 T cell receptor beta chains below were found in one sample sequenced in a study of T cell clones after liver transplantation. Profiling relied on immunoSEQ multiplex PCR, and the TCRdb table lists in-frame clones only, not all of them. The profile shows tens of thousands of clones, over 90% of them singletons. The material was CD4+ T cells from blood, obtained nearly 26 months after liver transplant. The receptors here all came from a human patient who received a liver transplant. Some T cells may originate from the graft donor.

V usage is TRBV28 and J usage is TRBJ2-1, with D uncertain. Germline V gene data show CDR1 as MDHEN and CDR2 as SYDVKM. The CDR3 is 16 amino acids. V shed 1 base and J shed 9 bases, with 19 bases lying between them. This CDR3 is CASSLSPMTVSGEQFF. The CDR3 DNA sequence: TGTGCCAGCAGTTTATCCCCGATGACGGTCTCAGGTGAGCAGTTCTTC.

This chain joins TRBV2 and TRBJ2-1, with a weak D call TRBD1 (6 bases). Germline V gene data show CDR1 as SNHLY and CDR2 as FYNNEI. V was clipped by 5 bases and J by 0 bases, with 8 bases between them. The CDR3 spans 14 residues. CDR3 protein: CASSTGRSYNEQFF. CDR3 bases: TGTGCCAGCAGTACAGGGCGCTCCTACAATGAGCAGTTCTTC.

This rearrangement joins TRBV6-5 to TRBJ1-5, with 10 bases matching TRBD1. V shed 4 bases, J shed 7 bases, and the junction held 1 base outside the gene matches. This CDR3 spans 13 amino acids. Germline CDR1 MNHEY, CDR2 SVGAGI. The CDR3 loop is CASSSTGGQPQHF. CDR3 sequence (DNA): TGTGCCAGCAGTTCGACAGGGGGCCAGCCCCAGCATTTT.

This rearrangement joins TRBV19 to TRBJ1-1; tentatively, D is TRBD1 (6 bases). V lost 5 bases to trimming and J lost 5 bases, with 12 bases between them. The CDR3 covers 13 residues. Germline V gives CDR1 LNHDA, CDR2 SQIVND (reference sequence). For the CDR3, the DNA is TGTGCCAGTAGTGAAAGCAGGGGTACTGAAGCTTTCTTT. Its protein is CASSESRGTEAFF.

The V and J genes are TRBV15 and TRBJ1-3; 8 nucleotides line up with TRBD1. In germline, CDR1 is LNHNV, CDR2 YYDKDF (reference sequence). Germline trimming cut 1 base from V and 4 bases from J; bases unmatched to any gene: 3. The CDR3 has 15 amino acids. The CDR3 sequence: CATSRGTGTGNTIYF. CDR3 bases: TGTGCCACCAGCAGAGGGACAGGGACGGGAAACACCATATATTTT.

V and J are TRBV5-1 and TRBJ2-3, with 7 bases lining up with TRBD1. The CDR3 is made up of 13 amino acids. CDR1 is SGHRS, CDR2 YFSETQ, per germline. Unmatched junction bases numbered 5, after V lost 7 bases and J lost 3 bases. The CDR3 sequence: CASLRQGTDTQYF. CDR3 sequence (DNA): TGCGCCAGCCTTAGACAGGGTACAGATACGCAGTATTTT.

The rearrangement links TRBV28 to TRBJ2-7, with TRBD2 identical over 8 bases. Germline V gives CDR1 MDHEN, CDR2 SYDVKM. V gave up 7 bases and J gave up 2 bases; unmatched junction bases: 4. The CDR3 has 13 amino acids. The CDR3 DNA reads TGTGCCAGCAAGGCGGGAGGTCCCTACGAGCAGTACTTC. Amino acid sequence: CASKAGGPYEQYF.

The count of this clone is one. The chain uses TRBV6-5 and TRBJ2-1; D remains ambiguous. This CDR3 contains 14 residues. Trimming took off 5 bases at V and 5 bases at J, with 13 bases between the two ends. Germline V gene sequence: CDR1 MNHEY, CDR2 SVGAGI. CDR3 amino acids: CASSPPTRHNEQFF. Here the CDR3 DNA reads TGTGCCAGCAGTCCCCCGACTCGCCACAATGAGCAGTTCTTC.

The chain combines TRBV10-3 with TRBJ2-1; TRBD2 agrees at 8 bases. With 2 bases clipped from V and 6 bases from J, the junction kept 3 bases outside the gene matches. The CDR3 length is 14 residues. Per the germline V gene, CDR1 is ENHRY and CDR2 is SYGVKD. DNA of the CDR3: TGTGCCATCAGTGAGGATCTAGCGGGCAATGAGCAGTTCTTC. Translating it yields CAISEDLAGNEQFF.

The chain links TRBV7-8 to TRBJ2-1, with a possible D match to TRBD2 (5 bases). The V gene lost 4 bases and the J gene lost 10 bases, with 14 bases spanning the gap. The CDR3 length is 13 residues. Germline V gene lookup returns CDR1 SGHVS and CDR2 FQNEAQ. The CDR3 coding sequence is TGTGCCAGCAGCTCGAACGACTACTTGGAGCAGTTCTTC. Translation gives CASSSNDYLEQFF.

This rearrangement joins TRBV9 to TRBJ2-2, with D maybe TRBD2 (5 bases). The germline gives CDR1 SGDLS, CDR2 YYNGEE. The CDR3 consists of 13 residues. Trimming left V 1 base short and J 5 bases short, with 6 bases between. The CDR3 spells CASSVSGTGELFF. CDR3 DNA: TGTGCCAGCAGCGTATCGGGAACCGGGGAGCTGTTTTTT.

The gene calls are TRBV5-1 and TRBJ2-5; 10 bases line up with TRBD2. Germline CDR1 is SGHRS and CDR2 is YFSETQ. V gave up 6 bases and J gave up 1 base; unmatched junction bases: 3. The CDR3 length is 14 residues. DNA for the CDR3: TGCGCCAGCAAGGTAGCGGGAGGCCAAGAGACCCAGTACTTC. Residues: CASKVAGGQETQYF.

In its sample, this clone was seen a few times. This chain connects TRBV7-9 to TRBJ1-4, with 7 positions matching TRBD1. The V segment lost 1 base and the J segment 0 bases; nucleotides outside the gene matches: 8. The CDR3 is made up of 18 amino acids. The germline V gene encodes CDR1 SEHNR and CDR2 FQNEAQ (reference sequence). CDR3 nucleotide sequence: TGTGCCAGCAGCTTAGGACAGGGAAGAGGGGCAACTAATGAAAAACTGTTTTTT. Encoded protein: CASSLGQGRGATNEKLFF.

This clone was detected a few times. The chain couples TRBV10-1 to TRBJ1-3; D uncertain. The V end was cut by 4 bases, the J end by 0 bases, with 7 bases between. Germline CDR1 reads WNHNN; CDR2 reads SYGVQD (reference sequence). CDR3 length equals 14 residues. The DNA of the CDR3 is TGCGCCAGCAGTGCCGAAAGCTCTGGAAACACCATATATTTT. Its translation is CASSAESSGNTIYF.

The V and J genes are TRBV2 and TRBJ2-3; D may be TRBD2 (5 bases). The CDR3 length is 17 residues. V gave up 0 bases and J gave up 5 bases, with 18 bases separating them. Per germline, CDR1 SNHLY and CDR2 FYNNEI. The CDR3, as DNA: TGTGCCAGCAGTGAAGCGCTTTCCGGGCTAGCTGGAGATACGCAGTATTTT. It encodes CASSEALSGLAGDTQYF.

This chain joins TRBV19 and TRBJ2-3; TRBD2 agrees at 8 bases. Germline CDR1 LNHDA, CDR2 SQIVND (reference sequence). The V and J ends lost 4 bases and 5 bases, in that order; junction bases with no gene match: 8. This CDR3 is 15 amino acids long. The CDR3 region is CASSTSGTRVDTQYF. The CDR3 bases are TGTGCCAGTAGTACATCCGGGACTAGGGTAGATACGCAGTATTTT. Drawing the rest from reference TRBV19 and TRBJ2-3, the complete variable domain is DGGITQSPKYLFRKEGQNVTLSCEQNLNHDAMYWYRQDPGQGLRLIYYSQIVNDFQKGDIAEGYSVSREKKESFPLTVTSAQKNPTAFYLCASSTSGTRVDTQYFGPGTRLTVL.

CDR3: CASSETEQGLNNSPLHF. The CDR3, as DNA: TGTGCCAGCAGTGAAACAGAACAGGGGTTAAATAATTCACCCCTCCACTTT. The chain couples TRBV6-1 to TRBJ1-6, with 7 bases aligning to TRBD1. Germline V lookup: CDR1 MNHNS, CDR2 SASEGT. J gave up 5 bases and V 2 bases, and 9 bases lay outside the gene matches. The CDR3 runs to 17 residues.

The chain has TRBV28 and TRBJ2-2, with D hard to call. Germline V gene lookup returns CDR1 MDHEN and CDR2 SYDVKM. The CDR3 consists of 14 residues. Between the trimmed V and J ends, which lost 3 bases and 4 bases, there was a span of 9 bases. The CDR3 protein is CASSFHSGTGELFF. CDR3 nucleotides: TGTGCCAGCAGTTTCCACAGTGGCACCGGGGAGCTGTTTTTT.

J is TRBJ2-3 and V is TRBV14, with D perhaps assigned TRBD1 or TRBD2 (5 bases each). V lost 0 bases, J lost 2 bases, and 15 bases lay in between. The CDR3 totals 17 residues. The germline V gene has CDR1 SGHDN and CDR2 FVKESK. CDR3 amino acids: CASSQDLGVTHTDTQYF. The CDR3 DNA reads TGTGCCAGCAGCCAAGATTTGGGGGTCACCCACACAGATACGCAGTATTTT.

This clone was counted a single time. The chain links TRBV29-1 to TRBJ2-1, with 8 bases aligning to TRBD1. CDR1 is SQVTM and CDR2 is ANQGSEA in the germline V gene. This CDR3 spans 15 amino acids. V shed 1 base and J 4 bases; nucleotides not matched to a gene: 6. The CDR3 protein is CSVEVPGGLYNEQFF. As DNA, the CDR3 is TGCAGCGTTGAAGTCCCAGGGGGCCTTTACAATGAGCAGTTCTTC.

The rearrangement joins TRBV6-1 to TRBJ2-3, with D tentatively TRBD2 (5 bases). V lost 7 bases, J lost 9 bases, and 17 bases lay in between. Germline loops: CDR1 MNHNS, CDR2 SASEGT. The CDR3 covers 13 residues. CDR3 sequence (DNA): TGTGCCAGCAATGGGAGCCCAGATACGACGCAGTATTTT. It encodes CASNGSPDTTQYF.

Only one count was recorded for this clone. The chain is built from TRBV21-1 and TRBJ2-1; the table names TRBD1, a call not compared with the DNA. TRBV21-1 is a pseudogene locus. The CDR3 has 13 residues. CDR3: CATHRGSGNEQFF. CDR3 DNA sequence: TGTGCCACCCACAGGGGGTCGGGCAATGAGCAGTTCTTC.

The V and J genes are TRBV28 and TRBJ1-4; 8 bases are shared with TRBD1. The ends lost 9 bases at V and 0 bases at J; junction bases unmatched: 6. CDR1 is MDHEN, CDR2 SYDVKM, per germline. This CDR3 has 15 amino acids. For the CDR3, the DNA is TGTGCCAGTAGAACAGGGGGAGCAACTAATGAAAAACTGTTTTTT. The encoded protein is CASRTGGATNEKLFF.

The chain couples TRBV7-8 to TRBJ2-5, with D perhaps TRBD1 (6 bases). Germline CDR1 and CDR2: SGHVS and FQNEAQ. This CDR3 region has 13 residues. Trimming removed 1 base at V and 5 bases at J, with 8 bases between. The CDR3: CASSLEQGETQYF. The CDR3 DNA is TGTGCCAGCAGCTTAGAACAGGGTGAGACCCAGTACTTC.

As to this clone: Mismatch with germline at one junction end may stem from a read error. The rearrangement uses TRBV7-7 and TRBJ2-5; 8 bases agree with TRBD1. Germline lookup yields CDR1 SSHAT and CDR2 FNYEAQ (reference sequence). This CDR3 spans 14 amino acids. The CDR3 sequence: CASSLDRGQETQYF. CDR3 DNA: TGTGCTAGCAGCCTAGACAGGGGTCAAGAGACCCAGTACTTC.

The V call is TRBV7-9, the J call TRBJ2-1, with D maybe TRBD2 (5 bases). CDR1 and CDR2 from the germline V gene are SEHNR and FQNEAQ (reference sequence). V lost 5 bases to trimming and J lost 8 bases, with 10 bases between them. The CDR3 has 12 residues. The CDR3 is CASSGPGYEQFF. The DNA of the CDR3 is TGTGCCAGCAGCGGACCGGGATATGAGCAGTTCTTC.

CDR3 loop: CASSSGTAGGPETQYF. The CDR3 DNA reads as TGCGCCAGCAGCTCTGGGACCGCGGGAGGGCCAGAGACCCAGTACTTC. V and J are TRBV5-1 and TRBJ2-5; TRBD2 matches 9 bases. Per the germline V gene, CDR1 is SGHRS and CDR2 is YFSETQ. Trimming cost V 3 bases and J 4 bases; bases outside gene matches: 10. The CDR3 covers 16 residues.

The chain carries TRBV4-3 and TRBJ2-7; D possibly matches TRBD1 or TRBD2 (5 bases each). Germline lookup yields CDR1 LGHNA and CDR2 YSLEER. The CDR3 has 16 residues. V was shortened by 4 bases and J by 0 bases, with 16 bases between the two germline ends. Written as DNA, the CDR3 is TGCGCCAGCAGCCGAAATTCCGGGACCGCCTCCTACGAGCAGTACTTC. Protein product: CASSRNSGTASYEQYF.